These 17 T cell receptor beta chains originate from one sample sequenced in a study of identical twins. TCRdb re-derived calls from the 5' RACE reads in MiXCR, one entry per CDR3 protein. The sample has fewer than 900,000 distinct CDR3 sequences, about 20% seen once; the top ten hold approximately 4.3%. This sample also appeared in a second study, on T cells expressing NK-cell markers.

Sequencing used PBMCs. These TCRs come from a woman between 18 and 30 years old in good health.

V gene TRBV20-1 combines with J gene TRBJ2-7; the D call may be TRBD1 or TRBD2 (5 bases each). There are 11 residues in the CDR3. The germline gives CDR1 DFQATT, CDR2 SNEGSKA (reference sequence). V dropped 6 bases and J dropped 6 bases, with 12 bases sitting between them. Here the CDR3 reads CSAVRGTEQYF. Written as DNA, the CDR3 is TGCAGTGCCGTACGGGGCACCGAGCAGTACTTC.

The V gene is TRBV11-3, the J gene TRBJ2-3; D uncertain. CDR1 is SGHNT, CDR2 YENEEA, per germline. The V end was cut by 3 bases, the J end by 2 bases, with 9 bases between. The CDR3 is made up of 14 amino acids. The CDR3 DNA is TGTGCCAGCAGCTTCGGACCCCACACAGATACGCAGTATTTT. It is translated as CASSFGPHTDTQYF.

This clonotype has a single count. The J gene is TRBJ2-1, the V gene TRBV12-3 or TRBV12-4; D tentatively reads TRBD1 or TRBD2 (5 bases each). This CDR3 comprises 14 residues. With 5 bases removed from V and 4 bases from J, the gap between germline ends came to 12 bases. CDR3 sequence: CASSPRDEYNEQFF. The CDR3 DNA sequence: TGTGCCAGCAGTCCCCGGGACGAGTACAATGAGCAGTTCTTC.

This rearrangement joins TRBV20-1 to TRBJ2-5; 10 nucleotides agree with TRBD2. Trimming at V came to 0 bases and at J to 5 bases, leaving 9 bases not matched to a gene. The CDR3 has 16 amino acids. The germline V gene has CDR1 DFQATT and CDR2 SNEGSKA (reference sequence). This chain's CDR3 is CSARDRLAGASETQYF. The CDR3 DNA is TGCAGTGCTAGAGATAGGCTAGCGGGAGCCTCGGAGACCCAGTACTTC.

This clonotype occurred a few times. The rearrangement links TRBV12-3 or TRBV12-4 to TRBJ2-6; 9 bases line up with TRBD1. With V trimmed by 1 base and J by 1 base, 2 bases remained unmatched. The CDR3 has 17 amino acids. The CDR3 region is CASSLGTGASGANVLTF. CDR3 sequence (DNA): TGTGCCAGCAGTTTAGGGACAGGGGCTTCTGGGGCCAACGTCCTGACTTTC.

At least ten counts were recorded for this clonotype. For the CDR3, the DNA is TGCGCCAGCAGCTTGTCTCCCTCCGGTAATGAAAAACTGTTTTTT. Its translation is CASSLSPSGNEKLFF. The chain is built from TRBV5-1 and TRBJ1-4, with D uncertain. The CDR3 loop spans 15 amino acids. In germline, CDR1 is SGHRS, CDR2 YFSETQ. Between the trimmed V and J ends, which lost 1 base and 4 bases, there was a span of 11 bases.

Only a few counts were recorded for this clonotype. The CDR3 spells CASSYQGETQYF. CDR3 sequence (DNA): TGTGCCAGCAGTTATCAGGGAGAGACCCAGTACTTC. V gene TRBV6-5 combines with J gene TRBJ2-5, with D perhaps TRBD1 (5 bases). The V gene lost 3 bases and the J gene lost 4 bases, with 6 bases spanning the gap. Germline V CDR1 and CDR2: MNHEY, SVGAGI. This CDR3 region has 12 residues.

This clonotype appeared a few times. The chain joins TRBV29-1 to TRBJ2-7; 7 bases align to TRBD2. The V segment lost 6 bases and the J segment 4 bases; nucleotides outside the gene matches: 12. The CDR3 loop spans 14 amino acids. The germline V gene has CDR1 SQVTM and CDR2 ANQGSEA. The CDR3 DNA reads as TGCAGCGTGGAACACCGGGGGGAAAAGTACGAGCAGTACTTC. Its protein product is CSVEHRGEKYEQYF.

This clonotype was counted a few times. The chain employs TRBV4-3 and TRBJ2-1, with a weak D call TRBD2 (5 bases). The CDR3 contains 17 residues. Trimming pared 1 base from V and 0 bases from J, leaving 13 bases between. Germline CDR1 is LGHNA and CDR2 is YSLEER. CDR3 DNA: TGCGCCAGCAGCCAAGTGTCTAGCCGATACTCCTACAATGAGCAGTTCTTC. This encodes CASSQVSSRYSYNEQFF.

This clonotype showed up just a few times. The V gene is TRBV29-1, the J gene TRBJ2-2; TRBD1 matches at 7 bases. Trimming took 5 bases from V and 5 from J; bases not matched to a gene: 2. CDR3 length: 12 residues. Germline lookup yields CDR1 SQVTM and CDR2 ANQGSEA. The CDR3 reads CSVQQGTGELFF. In nucleotides, the CDR3 is TGCAGCGTTCAACAGGGGACCGGGGAGCTGTTTTTT.

J is TRBJ2-1 and V is TRBV20-1; TRBD2 matches at 15 bases. CDR1 DFQATT and CDR2 SNEGSKA come from the germline V gene (reference sequence). Trimming at V came to 0 bases and at J to 9 bases, leaving 6 bases not matched to a gene. The CDR3 consists of 16 residues. The CDR3 spells CSARDQGTSGRIEQFF. In nucleotides, the CDR3 is TGCAGTGCTAGAGATCAAGGGACTAGCGGGAGGATTGAGCAGTTCTTC.

The chain carries TRBV3-1 and TRBJ2-7; D remains unclear. The V gene's germline CDR1 is LGHDT and CDR2 YNNKEL (reference sequence). This CDR3 is 15 amino acids long. The V and J ends lost 1 base and 2 bases respectively, with 12 bases between them. DNA for the CDR3: TGTGCCAGCAGCCAAGTCTGGCGGCCTACCTACGAGCAGTACTTC. Its translation is CASSQVWRPTYEQYF.

The sample holds a few counts of this clonotype. This rearrangement joins TRBV7-2 to TRBJ2-1; 9 nucleotides line up with TRBD2. Per germline, CDR1 SGHTA and CDR2 FQGNSA. V dropped 5 bases and J dropped 6; count of bases not matched to a gene: 11. This CDR3 has 16 amino acids. The CDR3 sequence is CASSPGGGRELNEQFF. CDR3 DNA sequence: TGTGCCAGCAGCCCGGGGGGCGGGAGGGAGCTCAATGAGCAGTTCTTC. The entire variable domain, with the rest obtained from reference TRBV7-2 and TRBJ2-1, is as follows: GAGVSQSPSNKVTEKGKDVELRCDPISGHTALYWYRQSLGQGLEFLIYFQGNSAPDKSGLPSDRFSAERTGGSVSTLTIQRTQQEDSAVYLCASSPGGGRELNEQFFGPGTRLTVL.

The chain couples TRBV20-1 to TRBJ2-2; tentative D call: TRBD2 (5 bases). V was trimmed by 3 bases and J by 6 bases, leaving 8 bases between them. This CDR3 has 12 amino acids. CDR1 and CDR2 (germline): DFQATT, SNEGSKA (reference sequence). The CDR3 region is CSASAGAGELFF. The CDR3, as DNA: TGCAGTGCTAGTGCCGGGGCCGGGGAGCTGTTTTTT.

This chain joins TRBV4-1 and TRBJ1-1, with no clear D. V was clipped by 3 bases and J by 6 bases, with 20 bases between them. Germline V gives CDR1 MGHRA, CDR2 YSYEKL. The CDR3 contains 16 residues. CDR3 nucleotides: TGCGCCAGCAGCCAGGACTTTACAGTTTCTTGGGCTGAAGCTTTCTTT. Encoded protein: CASSQDFTVSWAEAFF.

The V gene is TRBV6-2 or TRBV6-3, the J gene TRBJ2-7, with D maybe TRBD2 (6 bases). Germline loops: CDR1 MNHEY, CDR2 SVGEGT. Trimming left V 4 bases short and J 1 base short, with 20 bases between. The CDR3 loop spans 17 amino acids. The CDR3 DNA reads as TGTGCCAGCAGTTCCCCCGGGGGATCAGAGGTTTCCTACGAGCAGTACTTC. This sequence encodes CASSSPGGSEVSYEQYF.

This clonotype appeared a few times. V usage is TRBV6-6 and J usage is TRBJ2-7, with a tentative D call TRBD1 (6 bases). Germline-derived CDR1 and CDR2 are MNHNY and SVGAGI (reference sequence). The V end lost 11 bases, the J end lost 5 bases, and 19 bases lay between the germline ends. This CDR3 has 13 amino acids. CDR3 residues: CACNDRTNDEQYF. CDR3 DNA sequence: TGTGCCTGTAACGACAGGACAAACGACGAGCAGTACTTC.